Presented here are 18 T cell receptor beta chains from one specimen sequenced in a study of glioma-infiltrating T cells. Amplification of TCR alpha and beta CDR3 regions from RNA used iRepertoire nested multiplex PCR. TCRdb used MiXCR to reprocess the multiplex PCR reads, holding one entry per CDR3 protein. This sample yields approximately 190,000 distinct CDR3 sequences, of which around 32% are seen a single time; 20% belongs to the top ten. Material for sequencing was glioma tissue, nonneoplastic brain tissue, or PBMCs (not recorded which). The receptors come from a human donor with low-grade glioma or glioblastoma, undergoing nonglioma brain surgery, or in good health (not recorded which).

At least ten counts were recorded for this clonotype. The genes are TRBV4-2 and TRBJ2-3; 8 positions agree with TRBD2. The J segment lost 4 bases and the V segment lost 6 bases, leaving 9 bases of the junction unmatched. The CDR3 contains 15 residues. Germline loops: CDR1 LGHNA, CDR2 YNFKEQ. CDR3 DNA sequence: TGTGCCAGCAGTCCCAGCGGGAGTATCCCAGATACGCAGTATTTT. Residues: CASSPSGSIPDTQYF.

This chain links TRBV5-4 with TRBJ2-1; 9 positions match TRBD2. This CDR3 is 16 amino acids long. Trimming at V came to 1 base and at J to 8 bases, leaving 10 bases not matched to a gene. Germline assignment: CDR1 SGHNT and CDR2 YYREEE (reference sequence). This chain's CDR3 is CASSLRSGRHGDEQFF. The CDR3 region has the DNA TGTGCCAGCAGCTTGCGAAGCGGGAGGCATGGGGATGAGCAGTTCTTC.

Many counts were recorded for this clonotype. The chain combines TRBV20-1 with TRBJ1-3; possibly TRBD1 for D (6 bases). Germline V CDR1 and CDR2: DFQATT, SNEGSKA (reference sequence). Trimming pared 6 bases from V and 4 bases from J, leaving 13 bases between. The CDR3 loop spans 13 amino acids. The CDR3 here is CSALTGTGNTIYF. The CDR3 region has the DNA TGCAGTGCCCTAACAGGGACGGGAAACACCATATATTTT.

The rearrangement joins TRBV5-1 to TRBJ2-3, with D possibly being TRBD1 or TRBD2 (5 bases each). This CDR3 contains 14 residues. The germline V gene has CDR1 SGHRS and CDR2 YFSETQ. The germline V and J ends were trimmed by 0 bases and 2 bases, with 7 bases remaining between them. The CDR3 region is CASSLEGPTDTQYF. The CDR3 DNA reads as TGCGCCAGCAGCTTGGAGGGACCCACAGATACGCAGTATTTT.

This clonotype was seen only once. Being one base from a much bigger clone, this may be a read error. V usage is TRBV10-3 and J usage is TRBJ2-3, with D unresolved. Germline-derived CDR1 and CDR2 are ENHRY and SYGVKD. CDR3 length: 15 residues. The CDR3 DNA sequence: TGTGCCACCAGTCAGAGGCAGGTTAGCACAGATACGCAGTATTTT. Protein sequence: CATSQRQVSTDTQYF.

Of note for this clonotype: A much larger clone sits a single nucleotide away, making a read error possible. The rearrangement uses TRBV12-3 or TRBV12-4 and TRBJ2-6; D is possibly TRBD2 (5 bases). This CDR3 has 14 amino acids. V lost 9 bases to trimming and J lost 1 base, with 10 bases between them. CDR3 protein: CARRTGSGANVLTF. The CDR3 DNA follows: TGTGCCAGAAGGACGGGATCTGGGGCCAACGTCCTGACTTTC.

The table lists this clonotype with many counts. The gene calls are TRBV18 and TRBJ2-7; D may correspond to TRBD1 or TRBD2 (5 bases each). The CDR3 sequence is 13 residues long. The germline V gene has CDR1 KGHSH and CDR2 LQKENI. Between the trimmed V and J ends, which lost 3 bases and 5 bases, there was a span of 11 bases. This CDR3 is CASSPRGENEQYF. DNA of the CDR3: TGTGCCAGCTCACCGAGAGGGGAAAACGAGCAGTACTTC.

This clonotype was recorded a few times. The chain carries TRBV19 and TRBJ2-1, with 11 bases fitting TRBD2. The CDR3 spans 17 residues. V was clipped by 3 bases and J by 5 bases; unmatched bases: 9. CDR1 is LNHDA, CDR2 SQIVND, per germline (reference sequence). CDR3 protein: CASSITSGRITHNEQFF. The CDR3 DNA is TGTGCCAGTAGTATCACTAGCGGGAGAATCACCCACAATGAGCAGTTCTTC.

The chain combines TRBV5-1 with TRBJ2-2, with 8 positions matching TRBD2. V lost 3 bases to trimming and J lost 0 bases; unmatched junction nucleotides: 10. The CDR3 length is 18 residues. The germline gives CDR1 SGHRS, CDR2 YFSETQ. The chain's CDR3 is CASSSDLTSVANTGELFF. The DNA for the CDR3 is TGCGCCAGCAGCTCGGACCTGACTAGCGTCGCGAACACCGGGGAGCTGTTTTTT.

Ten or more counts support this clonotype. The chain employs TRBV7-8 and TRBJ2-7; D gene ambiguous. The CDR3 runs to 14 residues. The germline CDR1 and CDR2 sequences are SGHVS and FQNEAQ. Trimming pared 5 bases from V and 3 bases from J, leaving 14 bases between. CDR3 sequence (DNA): TGTGCCAGCAGCCTGGGCGCCTTCTTCTACGAGCAGTACTTC. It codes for CASSLGAFFYEQYF.

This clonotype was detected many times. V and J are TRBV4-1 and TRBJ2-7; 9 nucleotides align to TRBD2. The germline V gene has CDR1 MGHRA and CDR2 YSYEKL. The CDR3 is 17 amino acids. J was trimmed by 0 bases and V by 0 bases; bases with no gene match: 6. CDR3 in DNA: TGCGCCAGCAGCCAAGATCGCCGGACTAGCGTCTCCTACGAGCAGTACTTC. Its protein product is CASSQDRRTSVSYEQYF.

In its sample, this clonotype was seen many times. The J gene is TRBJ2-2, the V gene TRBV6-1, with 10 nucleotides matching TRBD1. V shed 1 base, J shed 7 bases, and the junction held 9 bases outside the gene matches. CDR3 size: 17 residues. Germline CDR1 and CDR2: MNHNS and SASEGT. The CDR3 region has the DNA TGTGCCAGCAGTGAAGTAGGGACAGGGGTCGGGGTCGGGGAGCTGTTTTTT. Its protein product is CASSEVGTGVGVGELFF.

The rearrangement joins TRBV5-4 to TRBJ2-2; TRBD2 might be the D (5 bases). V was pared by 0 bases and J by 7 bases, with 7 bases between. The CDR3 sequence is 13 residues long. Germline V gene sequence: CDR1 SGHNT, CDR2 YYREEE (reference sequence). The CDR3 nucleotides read TGTGCCAGCAGCTTGGGTCGGGGCGGGGAGCTGTTTTTT. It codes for CASSLGRGGELFF.

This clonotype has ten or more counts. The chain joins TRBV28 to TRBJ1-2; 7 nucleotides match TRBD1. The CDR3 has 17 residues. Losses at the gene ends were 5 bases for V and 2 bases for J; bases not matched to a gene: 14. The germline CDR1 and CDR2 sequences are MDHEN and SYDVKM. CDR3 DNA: TGTGCCAGCAGTCCCGGCAGATCCCGGACAGGAAACTATGGCTACACCTTC. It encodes CASSPGRSRTGNYGYTF.

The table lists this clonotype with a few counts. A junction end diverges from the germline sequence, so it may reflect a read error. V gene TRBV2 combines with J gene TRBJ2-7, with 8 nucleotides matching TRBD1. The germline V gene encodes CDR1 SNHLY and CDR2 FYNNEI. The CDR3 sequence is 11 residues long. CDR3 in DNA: TGTGCCAGCAGTGATCGGGACAGGAGTAGCTTC. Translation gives CASSDRDRSSF.

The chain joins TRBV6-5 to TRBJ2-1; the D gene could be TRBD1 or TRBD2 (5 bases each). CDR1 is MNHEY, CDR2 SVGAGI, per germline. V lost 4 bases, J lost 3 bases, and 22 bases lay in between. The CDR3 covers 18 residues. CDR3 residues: CASSSRIRRRTNYNEQFF. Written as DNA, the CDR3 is TGTGCCAGCAGTTCCAGGATTAGAAGGAGGACAAACTACAATGAGCAGTTCTTC.

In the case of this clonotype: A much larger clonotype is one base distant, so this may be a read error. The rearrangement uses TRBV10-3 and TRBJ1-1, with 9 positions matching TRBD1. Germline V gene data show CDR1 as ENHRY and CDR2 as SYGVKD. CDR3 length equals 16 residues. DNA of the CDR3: TGTGCCACCTCCCCGACAGGGGGAACCCTGAACACTGAATCTTTCTTT. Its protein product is CATSPTGGTLNTESFF.

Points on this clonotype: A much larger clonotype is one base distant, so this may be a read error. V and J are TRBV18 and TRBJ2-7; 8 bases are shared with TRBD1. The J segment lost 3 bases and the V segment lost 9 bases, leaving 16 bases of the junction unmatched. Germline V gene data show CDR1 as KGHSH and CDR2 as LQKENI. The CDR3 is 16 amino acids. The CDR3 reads CASSRRDQGALYEQYF. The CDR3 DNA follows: TGTGCCAGTTCCCGGAGAGATCAGGGGGCCCTCTACGAGCAGTACTTC.